This TCR beta chain came from a study of cytomegalovirus exposure and HLA in healthy donors. For this clone: Its antigen is not identified.

CDR3 length equals 15 residues. J gave up 4 bases and V 6 bases, and 10 bases lay outside the gene matches. Germline loops: CDR1 KGHSH, CDR2 LQKENI. Study-level findings and limits: Presence/absence comparisons presumed near-even sequencing depth among donors.

With 60 Vbeta and 13 Jbeta primers, the PCR was carried out. Clones were sequenced by immunoSEQ multiplex PCR, and TCRdb holds only the in-frame ones, with some missing. Seen here are 150,000 to 200,000 clones, approximately 84% observed once, and the top ten hold around 6%. The sequencing sample was made of PBMCs. The receptor was isolated from a woman aged 30 to 39 in good health and CMV-seropositive. This chain connects TRBV18 to TRBJ2-5, with TRBD2 identical over 8 bases. The chain's CDR3 is CASSRDGGAGETQYF. The CDR3 DNA follows: TGTGCCAGCTCTCGTGACGGGGGGGCCGGAGAGACCCAGTACTTC.